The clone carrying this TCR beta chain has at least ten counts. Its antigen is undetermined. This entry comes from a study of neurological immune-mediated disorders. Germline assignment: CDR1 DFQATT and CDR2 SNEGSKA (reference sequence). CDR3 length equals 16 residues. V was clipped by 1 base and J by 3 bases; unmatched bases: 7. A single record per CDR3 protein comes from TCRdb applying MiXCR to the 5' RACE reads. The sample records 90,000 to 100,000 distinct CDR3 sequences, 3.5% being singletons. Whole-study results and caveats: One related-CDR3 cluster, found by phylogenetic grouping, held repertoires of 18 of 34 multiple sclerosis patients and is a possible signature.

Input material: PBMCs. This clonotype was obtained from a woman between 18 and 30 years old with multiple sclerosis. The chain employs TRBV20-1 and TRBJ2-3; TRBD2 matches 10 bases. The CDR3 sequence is CSARVGSGRATDTQYF. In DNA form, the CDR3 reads TGCAGTGCTAGAGTCGGAAGCGGGAGGGCTACAGATACGCAGTATTTT.